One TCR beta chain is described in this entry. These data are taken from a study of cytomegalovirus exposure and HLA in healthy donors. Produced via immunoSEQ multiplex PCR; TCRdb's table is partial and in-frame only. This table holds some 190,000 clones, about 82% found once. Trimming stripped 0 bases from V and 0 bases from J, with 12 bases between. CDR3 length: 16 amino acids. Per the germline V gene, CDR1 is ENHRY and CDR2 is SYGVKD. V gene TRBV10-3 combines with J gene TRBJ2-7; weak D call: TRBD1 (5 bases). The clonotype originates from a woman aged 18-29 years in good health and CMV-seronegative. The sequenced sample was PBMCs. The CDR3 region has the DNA TGTGCCATCAGTGAGTCGCTGGGGCAGAACTCCTACGAGCAGTACTTC. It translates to CAISESLGQNSYEQYF.